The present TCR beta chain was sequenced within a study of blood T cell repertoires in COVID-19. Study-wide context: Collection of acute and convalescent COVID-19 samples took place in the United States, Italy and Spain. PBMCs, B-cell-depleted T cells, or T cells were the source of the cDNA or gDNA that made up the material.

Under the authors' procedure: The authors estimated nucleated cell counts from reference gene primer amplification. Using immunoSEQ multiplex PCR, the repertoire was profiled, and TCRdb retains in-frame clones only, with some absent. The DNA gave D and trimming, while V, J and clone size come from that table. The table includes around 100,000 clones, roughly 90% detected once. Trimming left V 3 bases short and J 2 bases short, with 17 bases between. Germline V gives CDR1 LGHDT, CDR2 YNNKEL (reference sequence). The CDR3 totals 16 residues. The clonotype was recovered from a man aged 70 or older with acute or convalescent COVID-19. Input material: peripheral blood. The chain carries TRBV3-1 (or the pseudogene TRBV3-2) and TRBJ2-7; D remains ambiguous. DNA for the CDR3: TGTGCCAGCAGCCACCGGTTATTTGGTAGCACCTACGAGCAGTACTTC. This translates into CASSHRLFGSTYEQYF.